This T cell receptor beta chain was retrieved from a study of cytomegalovirus exposure and HLA in healthy donors. Study-wide results and caveats: Later analysis showed most CMV-associated TCR beta chains appearing HLA-restricted.

Germline V gives CDR1 SGDLS, CDR2 YYNGEE. Between the trimmed V and J ends, which lost 6 bases and 0 bases, there was a span of 15 bases. The CDR3 loop spans 16 amino acids. This clone was seen only a few times. What it binds is not known. 13 Jbeta primers and 60 Vbeta primers were used for the PCR. The assay was immunoSEQ multiplex PCR, and TCRdb's table has in-frame clones only and misses some. The table shows 100,000 or so clones, with around 84% occurring only once. The sequence derives from a young man in good health and CMV-seronegative. V is TRBV9 and J is TRBJ1-4; TRBD1 might be the D (5 bases). Sample: PBMCs. The CDR3 here is CASTQRGSATNEKLFF. CDR3 DNA sequence: TGTGCCAGCACCCAGCGGGGGAGTGCAACTAATGAAAAACTGTTTTTT. Full variable domain (rest looked up from reference TRBV9 and TRBJ1-4): DSGVTQTPKHLITATGQRVTLRCSPRSGDLSVYWYQQSLDQGLQFLIQYYNGEERAKGNILERFSAQQFPDLHSELNLSSLELGDSALYFCASTQRGSATNEKLFFGSGTQLSVL.